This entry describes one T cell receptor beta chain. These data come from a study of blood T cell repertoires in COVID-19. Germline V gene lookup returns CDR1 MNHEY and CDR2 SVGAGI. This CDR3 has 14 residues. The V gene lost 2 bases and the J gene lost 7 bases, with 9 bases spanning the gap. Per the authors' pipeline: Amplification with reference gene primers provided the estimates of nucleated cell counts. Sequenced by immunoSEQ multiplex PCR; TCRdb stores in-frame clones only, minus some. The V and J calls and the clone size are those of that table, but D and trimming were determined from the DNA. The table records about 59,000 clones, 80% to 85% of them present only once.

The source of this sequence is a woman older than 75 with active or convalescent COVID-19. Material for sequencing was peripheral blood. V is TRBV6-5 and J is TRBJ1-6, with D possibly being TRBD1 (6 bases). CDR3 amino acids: CASSYAQGNSPLHF. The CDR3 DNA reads TGTGCCAGCAGTTACGCACAGGGAAATTCACCCCTCCACTTT.